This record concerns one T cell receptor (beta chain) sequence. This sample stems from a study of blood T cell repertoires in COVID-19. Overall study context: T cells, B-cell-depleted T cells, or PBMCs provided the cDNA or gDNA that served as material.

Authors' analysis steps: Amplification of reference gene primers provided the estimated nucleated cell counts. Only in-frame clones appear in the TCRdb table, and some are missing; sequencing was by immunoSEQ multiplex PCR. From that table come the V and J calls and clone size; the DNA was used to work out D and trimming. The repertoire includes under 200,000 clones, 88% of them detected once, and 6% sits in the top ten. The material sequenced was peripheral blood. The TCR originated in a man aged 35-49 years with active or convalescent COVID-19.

Written as DNA, the CDR3 is TGTGCCAGCAGTTTGGGGCTTCTGGAGACCCAGTACTTC. This sequence encodes CASSLGLLETQYF. V usage is TRBV27 and J usage is TRBJ2-5, with a weak D call TRBD1 (5 bases). Trimming left V 3 bases short and J 5 bases short, with 10 bases between. This CDR3 spans 13 amino acids. Germline CDR1 MNHEY, CDR2 SMNVEV (reference sequence).